This passage covers 22 T cell receptor beta chains from one sample sequenced in a study of T cells in women clearing cervical HPV infection. Here immunoSEQ multiplex PCR was the method, and the copy in TCRdb shows in-frame clones only, minus some. The table lists roughly 45,000 clones. Specimen: blood buffy coat. These receptors were taken from a woman between 18 and 70 years old with a cervical HPV16 infection that either progressed to CIN3+ or cleared (not recorded which).

Comment on this clone: The read halts 3 residues ahead of the CDR3 end, with the missing end drawn from the germline J gene. The V and J genes are TRBV7-9 and TRBJ1-2, with 10 bases that match TRBD1. Germline V gives CDR1 SEHNR, CDR2 FQNEAQ (reference sequence). The CDR3 extends over 14 amino acids. This CDR3 is CASSPGQGSQGYTF. The covered CDR3 bases are TGTGCCAGCAGCCCGGGACAGGGGAGTCAGGGC. Full variable domain (rest looked up from reference TRBV7-9 and TRBJ1-2): DTGVSQNPRHKITKRGQNVTFRCDPISEHNRLYWYRQTLGQGPEFLTYFQNEAQLEKSRLLSDRFSAERPKGSFSTLEIQRTEQGDSAMYLCASSPGQGSQGYTFGSGTRLTVV.

A remark on this clone: Read sequence stops 3 residues before the CDR3 end, and the germline J gene provides the missing end. V and J are TRBV7-9 and TRBJ2-7; 10 nucleotides align to TRBD1. Germline V gene sequence: CDR1 SEHNR, CDR2 FQNEAQ (reference sequence). The CDR3 runs to 12 residues. With 10 bases clipped from V and 2 bases from J, the junction kept 2 bases outside the gene matches. The part of the CDR3 DNA that was read is TGTGCCATCGGGACAGGGGCCTACGAG. Translation gives CAIGTGAYE. The entire CDR3 is CAIGTGAYEQYF. The full variable domain, with the rest looked up from reference TRBV7-9 and TRBJ2-7, is DTGVSQNPRHKITKRGQNVTFRCDPISEHNRLYWYRQTLGQGPEFLTYFQNEAQLEKSRLLSDRFSAERPKGSFSTLEIQRTEQGDSAMYLCAIGTGAYEQYFGPGTRLTVT.

As regards this clone: The read halts 3 residues ahead of the CDR3 end, with the missing end drawn from the germline J gene. The J gene is TRBJ2-5, the V gene TRBV7-8; 7 bases match TRBD1. This CDR3 contains 16 residues. CDR1 is SGHVS and CDR2 is FQNEAQ in the germline V gene. The ends lost 3 bases at V and 4 bases at J; junction bases unmatched: 11. CDR3 sequence: CASSLRHRGGTETQYF. The sequenced part of the CDR3 DNA is TGTGCCAGCAGCTTGCGCCACAGGGGTGGAACAGAGACC.

Details on this clone: The read halts 3 residues ahead of the CDR3 end, with the missing end drawn from the germline J gene. At the DNA level, this CDR3 is encoded by other sequences in the same sample as well. V is TRBV14 and J is TRBJ1-2, with 10 bases matching TRBD1. The germline CDR1 and CDR2 sequences are SGHDN and FVKESK. The CDR3 length is 14 residues. The part of the CDR3 DNA that was read is TGTGCCAGCAGCCAACAGACAGGGGGCGGCGTC. Translation gives CASSQQTGGGV. The entire CDR3 protein reads CASSQQTGGGVYTF. The whole variable domain, remainder taken from reference TRBV14 and TRBJ1-2, is EAGVTQFPSHSVIEKGQTVTLRCDPISGHDNLYWYRRVMGKEIKFLLHFVKESKQDESGMPNNRFLAERTGGTYSTLKVQPAELEDSGVYFCASSQQTGGGVYTFGSGTRLTVV.

On this clone itself: The CDR3 end lies 3 residues beyond the end of the read and is filled in from the germline J gene. This rearrangement joins TRBV5-1 to TRBJ1-1; D gene ambiguous. The length of the CDR3 is 14 residues. Trimming removed 4 bases from V and 4 bases from J, with 14 bases in between. CDR1 and CDR2 from the germline V gene are SGHRS and YFSETQ. CDR3 sequence reads: CASSQTAGSTEAFF. The part of the CDR3 DNA that was read is TGCGCCAGCAGCCAAACAGCGGGGAGCACTGAA.

For this clone: With the read ending 3 residues before the CDR3 end, the germline J gene is used to fill in that end. The chain carries TRBV25-1 and TRBJ2-3, with D tentatively TRBD2 (6 bases). This CDR3 contains 16 residues. Germline V lookup: CDR1 MGHDK, CDR2 SYGVNS. V was shortened by 8 bases and J by 3 bases, with 21 bases between the two germline ends. CDR3 bases read: TGTGCCAGCGGGGGGTCGAGGGGTATGGGAACAGATACG. It specifies CASGGSRGMGTDT. The full-length CDR3 reads as CASGGSRGMGTDTQYF. Full variable domain (remainder filled in from reference TRBV25-1 and TRBJ2-3): EADIYQTPRYLVIGTGKKITLECSQTMGHDKMYWYQQDPGMELHLIHYSYGVNSTEKGDLSSESTVSRIRTEHFPLTLESARPSHTSQYLCASGGSRGMGTDTQYFGPGTRLTVL.

Concerning this clone itself: The read finishes 3 residues shy of the CDR3 end, and the germline J gene is used to complete it. V usage is TRBV10-3 and J usage is TRBJ1-2, with D maybe TRBD1 (6 bases). V lost 3 bases, J lost 0 bases, and 14 bases lay in between. This CDR3 has 16 residues. The germline V gene encodes CDR1 ENHRY and CDR2 SYGVKD. This CDR3 is CAISERSGQTNYGYTF. CDR3 DNA, as far as it was read: TGTGCCATCAGTGAACGGTCTGGACAGACTAACTATGGC.

A note on this clone: The missing CDR3 end, 3 residues past where the read stops, is filled in from the germline J gene. The same CDR3 arises from other DNA sequences in this sample as well. The V call is TRBV4-1, the J call TRBJ2-3; 8 nucleotides match TRBD2. With V trimmed by 4 bases and J by 8 bases, 14 bases remained unmatched. CDR1 and CDR2 (germline): MGHRA, YSYEKL. The CDR3 extends over 16 amino acids. The CDR3: CASSPPGRGVGGTQYF. The covered CDR3 bases are TGCGCCAGCAGCCCTCCCGGGCGGGGGGTGGGGGGTACG.

Note on this clone: The DNA ends 3 residues before the CDR3 does, and the rest of the CDR3 is filled in from the germline J gene. The rearrangement uses TRBV10-2 and TRBJ2-3; D is perhaps TRBD2 (7 bases). V was pared by 5 bases and J by 4 bases, with 16 bases between. This CDR3 contains 15 residues. CDR1 and CDR2 from the germline V gene are WSHSY and SAAADI. Here the CDR3 reads CASSLGGGASDTQYF. The sequenced CDR3 bases are TGCGCCAGCAGTCTAGGTGGGGGGGCCTCAGATACG.

On this clone itself: The CDR3 is cut off 3 residues early in the read; its end comes from the germline J gene. This CDR3 is also generated by other DNA sequences in the sample. The rearrangement uses TRBV2 and TRBJ1-2, with 9 bases fitting TRBD1. V was clipped by 1 base and J by 4 bases; unmatched bases: 4. This CDR3 has 15 residues. Per the germline V gene, CDR1 is SNHLY and CDR2 is FYNNEI. The CDR3 is CASSEGQGELYGYTF. The DNA read from the CDR3 is TGTGCCAGCAGTGAAGGACAGGGGGAACTCTATGGC. The complete variable domain, with remaining parts taken from reference TRBV2 and TRBJ1-2, reads EPEVTQTPSHQVTQMGQEVILRCVPISNHLYFYWYRQILGQKVEFLVSFYNNEISEKSEIFDDQFSVERPDGSNFTLKIRSTKLEDSAMYFCASSEGQGELYGYTFGSGTRLTVV.

Points on this clone: The read halts 3 residues ahead of the CDR3 end, with the missing end drawn from the germline J gene. V is TRBV14 and J is TRBJ2-1, with 9 bases fitting TRBD1. Germline loops: CDR1 SGHDN, CDR2 FVKESK. After removal of 5 bases from V and 4 bases from J, the junction contained 6 bases not matched to a gene. This CDR3 contains 15 residues. The CDR3 DNA, read in part, is TGTGCCAGCAGCGCAGACAGGGGGGAATACAATGAG. Encoded protein: CASSADRGEYNE. The full-length CDR3 reads as CASSADRGEYNEQFF.

In the case of this clone: The sequenced fragment ends 3 residues before the CDR3 boundary, so the rest is inferred from the germline J gene. The chain recombines TRBV6-4 with TRBJ1-1, with D perhaps matching TRBD1 (6 bases). In germline, CDR1 is MRHNA, CDR2 SNTAGT. The CDR3 has 13 amino acids. V was cut by 0 bases and J by 4 bases, with 6 bases left in between. This CDR3 is CASSDSDSTEAFF. The covered CDR3 bases are TGTGCCAGCAGTGACTCGGACAGCACTGAA.

A word on this clone: The DNA ends 3 residues before the CDR3 does, and the rest of the CDR3 is filled in from the germline J gene. J is TRBJ2-7 and V is TRBV10-3, with TRBD2 identical over 12 bases. The germline V gene has CDR1 ENHRY and CDR2 SYGVKD. The V segment lost 4 bases and the J segment 3 bases; nucleotides outside the gene matches: 7. CDR3 length: 16 residues. The CDR3 region is CAISGKTSGGYYEQYF. CDR3 DNA, as far as it was read: TGTGCCATCAGTGGTAAAACTAGCGGGGGGTACTACGAG.

Concerning this clone itself: The read gets to within 3 residues of the CDR3 end, and the germline J gene fills in the rest. The genes are TRBV5-6 and TRBJ2-7; perhaps D is TRBD1 or TRBD2 (6 bases each). V lost 10 bases to trimming and J lost 0 bases, with 20 bases between them. This CDR3 has 15 residues. Germline CDR1 reads SGHDT; CDR2 reads YYEEEE. The CDR3 DNA, read in part, is TGTGCCTCCCCTGGAGGGGGTGAGAGCTCCTACGAG. It yields the protein CASPGGGESSYE. The whole CDR3 sequence is CASPGGGESSYEQYF. Complete variable domain (other parts from reference TRBV5-6 and TRBJ2-7): DAGVTQSPTHLIKTRGQQVTLRCSPKSGHDTVSWYQQALGQGPQFIFQYYEEEERQRGNFPDRFSGHQFPNYSSELNVNALLLGDSALYLCASPGGGESSYEQYFGPGTRLTVT.

The sequenced CDR3 bases are TGTGCCATCAGTGGCGGAACTGGGGGCGGAACTAATGAAAAG. Encoded protein: CAISGGTGGGTNEK. The entire CDR3 protein reads CAISGGTGGGTNEKLFF. The chain joins TRBV10-3 to TRBJ2-2, with a tentative D call TRBD1 (6 bases). The read ends 3 residues early relative to the CDR3; the germline J gene fills the gap. Germline values: CDR1 ENHRY, CDR2 SYGVKD. The CDR3 consists of 17 residues.

With regard to this clone: The CDR3 end falls 3 residues outside the read, so it is completed with the germline J gene. The rearrangement links TRBV4-2 to TRBJ2-7, with 9 bases identical to TRBD2. CDR3 length equals 17 residues. Germline-derived CDR1 and CDR2 are LGHNA and YNFKEQ. With V trimmed by 0 bases and J by 3 bases, 9 bases remained unmatched. Incomplete CDR3 DNA: TGTGCCAGCAGCCAAGACGGAGCGGGGGGAAGGGGCTACGAG. It translates to CASSQDGAGGRGYE. The entire CDR3 reads CASSQDGAGGRGYEQYF.

CDR3 DNA (partial): TGTGCCAGCAGCTTAGTGACAGGGGTGGGTGAAAAA. It yields the protein CASSLVTGVGEK. The entire CDR3 is CASSLVTGVGEKLFF. The V gene is TRBV7-8, the J gene TRBJ1-4; 8 positions agree with TRBD1. The read comes to an end 3 residues before the CDR3 does, leaving the germline J gene to fill in the end. Germline V gene data show CDR1 as SGHVS and CDR2 as FQNEAQ. The CDR3 runs 15 residues. Unmatched junction bases numbered 5, after V lost 1 base and J lost 7 bases.

The covered CDR3 bases are TGCAGCGTTTCGTCAGCGGGGGGGCGAAGTGAG. It is translated as CSVSSAGGRSE. From start to end, the CDR3 is CSVSSAGGRSEQFF. The V gene is TRBV29-1, the J gene TRBJ2-1, with TRBD2 identical over 10 bases. Read data end 3 residues before the CDR3 end; the end is taken from the germline J gene. Trimming took 5 bases from V and 9 from J; bases not matched to a gene: 10. Germline CDR1 is SQVTM and CDR2 is ANQGSEA. CDR3 length: 14 residues.

As concerns this clone: The read stops 3 residues short of the end of the CDR3; the missing end is completed from the germline J gene. This chain joins TRBV7-9 and TRBJ1-2, with a possible D match to TRBD1 (6 bases). In germline, CDR1 is SEHNR, CDR2 FQNEAQ (reference sequence). This CDR3 region has 15 residues. CDR3 DNA (partial): TGTGCCAGCAGCTTAGGTTACGGGGACACAGATACC. Residues: CASSLGYGDTDT. The entire CDR3 protein reads CASSLGYGDTDTYTF.

Remarks on this clone: Read coverage stops 3 residues before the CDR3 terminus; the germline J gene supplies the remainder. This chain uses TRBV5-6 with TRBJ2-5; D is uncertain. V was cut by 4 bases and J by 6 bases, with 19 bases left in between. The CDR3 is 15 residues long. Germline V gene sequence: CDR1 SGHDT, CDR2 YYEEEE. The CDR3 protein is CASSPDTTLVKTQYF. The CDR3 DNA, read in part, is TGTGCCAGCAGCCCTGACACCACATTGGTAAAGACC.

On this clone: Read data end 3 residues before the CDR3 end; the end is taken from the germline J gene. This sequence joins TRBV20-1 and TRBJ1-4; 11 bases align to TRBD1. The germline V gene has CDR1 DFQATT and CDR2 SNEGSKA (reference sequence). With 6 bases clipped from V and 8 bases from J, the junction kept 11 bases outside the gene matches. This CDR3 comprises 15 residues. The CDR3 here is CSAFPGQGVREKLFF. The DNA read from the CDR3 is TGCAGTGCCTTTCCGGGACAGGGGGTTCGGGAAAAA.

To note about this clone: The read terminates 3 residues ahead of where the CDR3 ends, so the germline J gene completes it. The V gene is TRBV6-2 or TRBV6-3, the J gene TRBJ1-1; 7 bases match TRBD1. V lost 6 bases and J lost 5; bases outside the gene matches: 6. The CDR3 runs 13 residues. From germline, CDR1 is MNHEY and CDR2 SVGEGT. CDR3 sequence: CASRKTGSTEAFF. CDR3 DNA (partial): TGTGCCAGCAGGAAGACAGGGTCGACTGAA.